This entry concerns a single TCR beta chain. Its matching antigen is unknown. The data were obtained in a study of pediatric ulcerative colitis. The study, taken as a whole, reports: Clonal expansions reduced rectal repertoire diversity in acute severe colitis.

The V end was cut by 2 bases, the J end by 2 bases, with 10 bases between. CDR3 length: 13 residues. Germline V gives CDR1 GTSNPN, CDR2 SVGIG (reference sequence). Sequencing was performed with immunoSEQ multiplex PCR; in TCRdb, only in-frame clones are kept and a portion is missing. The data show 20,000 to 30,000 clones, 55% to 85% seen once. During colonoscopy, one to two rectal pinch biopsies were collected. The clonotype originates from a boy aged 10-17 years with severe ulcerative colitis. The rearrangement joins TRBV30 to TRBJ2-7; tentatively, D is TRBD2 (6 bases). The sequenced material came from gut tissue. The CDR3 DNA follows: TGTGCCTGGAGTACTAGCCCCACCTACGAGCAGTACTTC. It codes for CAWSTSPTYEQYF. The entire variable domain, with the rest obtained from reference TRBV30 and TRBJ2-7, is as follows: SQTIHQWPATLVQPVGSPLSLECTVEGTSNPNLYWYRQAAGRGLQLLFYSVGIGQISSEVPQNLSASRPQDRQFILSSKKLLLSDSGFYLCAWSTSPTYEQYFGPGTRLTVT.